The 19 T cell receptor beta chains below all came from one sample that was sequenced in a study of T-cell reconstitution after alpha-beta-depleted transplantation in children. A library of TCRbeta sequences, prepared with unique molecular identifiers, was generated. One entry per CDR3 protein, called by TCRdb with MiXCR from the PCR reads. The table has around 64,000 distinct CDR3 sequences, roughly 10% seen once. The source material was PBMCs, sampled before TCRalphabeta/CD19-depleted stem cell transplant. Receptor source: a boy under 18 with acute myeloid leukemia, due to receive a stem cell transplant.

At least ten counts were recorded for this clonotype. The rearrangement joins TRBV7-9 to TRBJ1-4; possible D gene TRBD1, 5 bases. V was pared by 6 bases and J by 6 bases, with 14 bases between. The germline V gene encodes CDR1 SEHNR and CDR2 FQNEAQ (reference sequence). This CDR3 has 14 amino acids. The CDR3 loop is CASRGDRRDEKLFF. As DNA, the CDR3 is TGTGCCAGCAGGGGGGATAGGCGGGATGAAAAACTGTTTTTT.

Ten or more counts support this clonotype. The chain combines TRBV20-1 with TRBJ2-1; 13 bases line up with TRBD2. V shed 6 bases and J 8 bases; nucleotides not matched to a gene: 13. There are 16 residues in the CDR3. The germline gives CDR1 DFQATT, CDR2 SNEGSKA (reference sequence). The CDR3 DNA reads as TGCAGTGCGGATGGGACTAGCGGGGCCCGGGGGGATGAGCAGTTCTTC. Residues: CSADGTSGARGDEQFF.

This clonotype was recorded at least ten times. This chain links TRBV7-8 with TRBJ2-3; 13 bases agree with TRBD2. V was clipped by 3 bases and J by 4 bases; unmatched bases: 10. Looked up from germline, CDR1 is SGHVS and CDR2 is FQNEAQ. This CDR3 comprises 18 residues. CDR3 protein: CASSFRTSGGPLADTQYF. CDR3 sequence (DNA): TGTGCCAGCAGCTTTAGGACTAGCGGGGGCCCTTTGGCAGATACGCAGTATTTT.

In its sample, this clonotype was seen many times. The chain couples TRBV24-1 to TRBJ2-1, with D unresolved. V was pared by 9 bases and J by 4 bases, with 18 bases between. The CDR3 contains 15 residues. Germline V gene lookup returns CDR1 KGHDR and CDR2 SFDVKD. For the CDR3, the DNA is TGTGCCACCGCCGATCCTAGGCGCCCATACAATGAGCAGTTCTTC. The encoded protein is CATADPRRPYNEQFF.

This clonotype was detected only once. The genes are TRBV20-1 and TRBJ1-1; no definite D call. V was clipped by 6 bases and J by 1 base, with 9 bases between them. The V gene's germline CDR1 is DFQATT and CDR2 SNEGSKA (reference sequence). This CDR3 region has 12 residues. This CDR3 is CSATRRNTEAFF. In DNA form, the CDR3 reads TGCAGTGCAACCCGACGGAACACTGAAGCTTTCTTT.

The rearrangement links TRBV5-6 to TRBJ2-7; D tentatively reads TRBD1 or TRBD2 (5 bases each). Germline CDR1 is SGHDT and CDR2 is YYEEEE. The CDR3 totals 14 residues. Trimming shortened V by 5 bases and J by 4 bases, and 16 bases separated the two germline ends. The DNA for the CDR3 is TGTGCCAGCAGGTGGCTTCGGGGCGAGTACGAGCAGTACTTC. Translating it yields CASRWLRGEYEQYF.

The sample holds many counts of this clonotype. The J gene is TRBJ1-2, the V gene TRBV29-1; D unresolved. CDR1 and CDR2 from the germline V gene are SQVTM and ANQGSEA. Trimming pared 7 bases from V and 4 bases from J, leaving 13 bases between. The CDR3 is 12 amino acids. The CDR3 DNA is TGCAGCGCCCGCATAAGTTCCTATGGCTACACCTTC. Its translation: CSARISSYGYTF.

V usage is TRBV5-1 and J usage is TRBJ1-1; the match to TRBD1 covers 10 bases. CDR1 is SGHRS, CDR2 YFSETQ, per germline. CDR3 length equals 16 residues. Trimming at V came to 4 bases and at J to 1 base, leaving 7 bases not matched to a gene. In DNA form, the CDR3 reads TGCGCCAGCAGCACCCGACAGGGGGCGCCGAACACTGAAGCTTTCTTT. Protein: CASSTRQGAPNTEAFF.

Ten or more counts support this clonotype. The V gene is TRBV20-1, the J gene TRBJ2-2, with D unresolved. CDR3 length: 13 amino acids. Deletions cut 5 bases from V and 2 bases from J, with 9 bases between. Germline V lookup: CDR1 DFQATT, CDR2 SNEGSKA (reference sequence). The CDR3: CSAGFYNTGELFF. The CDR3 DNA is TGCAGTGCTGGATTTTATAACACCGGGGAGCTGTTTTTT.

This clonotype was detected ten times or more. This chain joins TRBV4-2 and TRBJ2-1, with TRBD2 matching over 9 bases. J was trimmed by 2 bases and V by 1 base; bases with no gene match: 12. The length of the CDR3 is 19 residues. Germline V gene lookup returns CDR1 LGHNA and CDR2 YNFKEQ. CDR3 amino acids: CASSQVGGRASNTYNEQFF. DNA for the CDR3: TGTGCCAGCAGCCAAGTTGGCGGGAGGGCTTCTAACACCTACAATGAGCAGTTCTTC.

This clonotype appeared many times. The CDR3 nucleotides read TGCAGCGTTGGACAAGAGGGGGATTACGAGCAGTACTTC. This gives the protein CSVGQEGDYEQYF. The chain carries TRBV29-1 and TRBJ2-7; a weak D match, TRBD1 (6 bases). The germline V gene has CDR1 SQVTM and CDR2 ANQGSEA. V lost 4 bases, J lost 4 bases, and 14 bases lay in between. The CDR3 runs to 13 residues.

In this sample, this clonotype turned up many times. The chain employs TRBV7-9 and TRBJ1-2; TRBD1 aligns across 8 bases. The CDR3 is made up of 13 amino acids. Trimming cost V 3 bases and J 7 bases; bases outside gene matches: 4. CDR1 is SEHNR, CDR2 FQNEAQ, per germline (reference sequence). CDR3: CASSFDRGGGYTF. The CDR3 region has the DNA TGTGCCAGCAGCTTCGACAGGGGAGGTGGCTACACCTTC.

Ten or more counts support this clonotype. The V call is TRBV5-6, the J call TRBJ2-1, with D perhaps being TRBD1 or TRBD2 (7 bases each). Germline loops: CDR1 SGHDT, CDR2 YYEEEE. The length of the CDR3 is 15 residues. V was cut by 7 bases and J by 8 bases, with 22 bases left in between. This chain's CDR3 is CASLLWPRGGDEQFF. CDR3 bases: TGTGCCAGCCTCCTTTGGCCCAGGGGGGGCGATGAGCAGTTCTTC.

In its sample, this clonotype was seen many times. J is TRBJ2-7 and V is TRBV20-1, with TRBD1 matching over 7 bases. Per the germline V gene, CDR1 is DFQATT and CDR2 is SNEGSKA (reference sequence). The CDR3 loop spans 13 amino acids. The J segment lost 2 bases and the V segment lost 6 bases, leaving 7 bases of the junction unmatched. CDR3 sequence reads: CSAPGQMTYEQYF. CDR3 nucleotides: TGCAGTGCCCCGGGACAGATGACCTACGAGCAGTACTTC.

This clonotype was found many times. The chain recombines TRBV5-1 with TRBJ2-7; a weak D match, TRBD2 (5 bases). There are 14 residues in the CDR3. CDR1 is SGHRS, CDR2 YFSETQ, per germline. Trimming pared 3 bases from V and 0 bases from J, leaving 10 bases between. The DNA of the CDR3 is TGCGCCAGCAGCTCGGACTCGCTCTCCTACGAGCAGTACTTC. Protein sequence: CASSSDSLSYEQYF.

This clonotype appeared once. V usage is TRBV14 and J usage is TRBJ1-2, with 7 nucleotides matching TRBD1. The length of the CDR3 is 14 residues. V shed 4 bases and J 1 base; nucleotides not matched to a gene: 3. Per germline, CDR1 SGHDN and CDR2 FVKESK. The CDR3 is CASSPGQNNYGYTF. CDR3 DNA sequence: TGTGCCAGCAGCCCGGGACAGAATAACTATGGCTACACCTTC.

There are many counts of this clonotype. The chain is built from TRBV5-5 and TRBJ1-5; tentative D call: TRBD1 (5 bases). The germline V and J ends were trimmed by 4 bases and 2 bases, with 13 bases remaining between them. This CDR3 has 15 amino acids. Looked up from germline, CDR1 is SGHKS and CDR2 is YYEKEE (reference sequence). This chain's CDR3 is CASSQVGGRNQPQHF. The DNA of the CDR3 is TGTGCCAGCAGCCAAGTCGGGGGTCGCAATCAGCCCCAGCATTTT.

This clonotype was seen many times. The V call is TRBV5-1, the J call TRBJ1-1; tentatively, D is TRBD1 (6 bases). Per the germline V gene, CDR1 is SGHRS and CDR2 is YFSETQ. The CDR3 spans 14 residues. Trimming pared 0 bases from V and 1 base from J, leaving 7 bases between. The CDR3 loop is CASSLDRANTEAFF. DNA for the CDR3: TGCGCCAGCAGCTTGGACAGGGCGAACACTGAAGCTTTCTTT.

This clonotype was counted ten times or more. V usage is TRBV15 and J usage is TRBJ2-6; TRBD2 matches at 12 bases. J gave up 0 bases and V 6 bases, and 6 bases lay outside the gene matches. This CDR3 spans 18 amino acids. The germline CDR1 and CDR2 sequences are LNHNV and YYDKDF (reference sequence). CDR3 loop: CATRSTSGGSSGANVLTF. CDR3 in DNA: TGTGCCACCAGAAGTACTAGCGGGGGGAGCTCTGGGGCCAACGTCCTGACTTTC.